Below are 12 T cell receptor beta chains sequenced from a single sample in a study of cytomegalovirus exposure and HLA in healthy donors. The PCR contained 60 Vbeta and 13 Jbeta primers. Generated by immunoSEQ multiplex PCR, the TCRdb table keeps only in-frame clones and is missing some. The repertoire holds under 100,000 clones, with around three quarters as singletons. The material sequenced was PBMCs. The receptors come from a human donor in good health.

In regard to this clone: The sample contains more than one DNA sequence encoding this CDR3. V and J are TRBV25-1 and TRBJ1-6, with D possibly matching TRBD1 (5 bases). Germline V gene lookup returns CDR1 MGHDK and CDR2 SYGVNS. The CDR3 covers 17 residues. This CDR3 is CASVRDLGSAYNSPLHF. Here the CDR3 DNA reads TGTGCTAGCGTTAGGGACTTGGGTTCCGCCTATAATTCACCCCTCCACTTT.

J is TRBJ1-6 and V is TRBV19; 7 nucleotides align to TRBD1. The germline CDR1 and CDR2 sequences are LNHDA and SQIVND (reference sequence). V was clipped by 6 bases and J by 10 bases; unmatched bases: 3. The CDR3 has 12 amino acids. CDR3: CASSRQGSPLHF. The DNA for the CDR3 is TGTGCCAGTAGCCGACAGGGATCACCCCTCCACTTT.

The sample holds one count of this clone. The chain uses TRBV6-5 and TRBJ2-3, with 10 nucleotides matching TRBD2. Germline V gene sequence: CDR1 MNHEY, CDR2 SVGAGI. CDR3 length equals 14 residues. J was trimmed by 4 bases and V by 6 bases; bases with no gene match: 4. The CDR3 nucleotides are TGTGCCAGCAGATCTAGCGGGGGTGCAGATACGCAGTATTTT. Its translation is CASRSSGGADTQYF.

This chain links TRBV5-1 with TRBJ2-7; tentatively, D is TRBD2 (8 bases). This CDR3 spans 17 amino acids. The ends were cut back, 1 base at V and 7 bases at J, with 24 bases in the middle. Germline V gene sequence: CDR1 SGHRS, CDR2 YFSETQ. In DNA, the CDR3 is TGCGCCAGCAGCTTGTATGTCGGGAGGGGACAGCCTTGGGAGCAGTACTTC. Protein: CASSLYVGRGQPWEQYF.

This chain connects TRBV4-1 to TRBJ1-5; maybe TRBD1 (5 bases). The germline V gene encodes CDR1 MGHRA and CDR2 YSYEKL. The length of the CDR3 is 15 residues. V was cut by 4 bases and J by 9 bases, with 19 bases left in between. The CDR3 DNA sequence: TGCGCCAGCAGCCGCCCCGGGACTTTTACCGGGCCCCAGCATTTT. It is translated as CASSRPGTFTGPQHF.

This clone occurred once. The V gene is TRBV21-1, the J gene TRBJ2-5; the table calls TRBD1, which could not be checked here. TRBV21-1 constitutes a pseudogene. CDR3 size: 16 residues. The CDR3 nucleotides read TGTGCCAGCAGCAAAGGCGGAACAGGGGGCCAAGAGACCCAGTACTTC. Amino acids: CASSKGGTGGQETQYF.

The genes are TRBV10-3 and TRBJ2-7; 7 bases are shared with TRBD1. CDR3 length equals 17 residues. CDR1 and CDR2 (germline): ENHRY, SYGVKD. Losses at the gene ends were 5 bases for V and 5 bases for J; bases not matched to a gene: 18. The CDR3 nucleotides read TGTGCCATCAGTTTAACAGGGGCCCTAACTCTTTCGGACGAGCAGTACTTC. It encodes CAISLTGALTLSDEQYF.

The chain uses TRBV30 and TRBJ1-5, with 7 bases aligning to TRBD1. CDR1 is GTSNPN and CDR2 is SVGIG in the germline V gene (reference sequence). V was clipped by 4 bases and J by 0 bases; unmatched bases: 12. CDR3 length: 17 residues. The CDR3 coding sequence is TGTGCCTGGACCCACGGACAGGACAAGTATAGCAATCAGCCCCAGCATTTT. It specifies CAWTHGQDKYSNQPQHF.

The CDR3 DNA sequence: TGTGCCAGCTCACCTGAGGCAACTAATGAAAAACTGTTTTTT. The encoded protein is CASSPEATNEKLFF. This chain uses TRBV18 with TRBJ1-4; D call uncertain. The CDR3 spans 14 residues. Germline assignment: CDR1 KGHSH and CDR2 LQKENI. V was shortened by 3 bases and J by 0 bases, with 5 bases between the two germline ends.

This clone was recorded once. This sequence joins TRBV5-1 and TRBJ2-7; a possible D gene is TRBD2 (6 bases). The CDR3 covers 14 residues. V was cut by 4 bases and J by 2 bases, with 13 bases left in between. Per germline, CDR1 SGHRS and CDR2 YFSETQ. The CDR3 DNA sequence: TGCGCCAGCAGCAGGTGGGGGGAAACCTACGAGCAGTACTTC. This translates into CASSRWGETYEQYF.

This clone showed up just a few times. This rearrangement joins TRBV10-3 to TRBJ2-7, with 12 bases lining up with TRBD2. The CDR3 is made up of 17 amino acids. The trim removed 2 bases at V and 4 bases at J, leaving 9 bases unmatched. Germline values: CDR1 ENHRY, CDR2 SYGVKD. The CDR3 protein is CAISEGLAGPSGYEQYF. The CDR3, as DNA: TGTGCCATCAGTGAGGGACTAGCGGGACCCTCGGGATACGAGCAGTACTTC.

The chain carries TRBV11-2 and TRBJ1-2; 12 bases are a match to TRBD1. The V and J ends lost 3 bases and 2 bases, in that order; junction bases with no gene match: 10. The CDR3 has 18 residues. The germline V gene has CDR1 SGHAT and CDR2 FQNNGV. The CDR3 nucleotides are TGTGCCAGCAGCTTTTCACACCCGGGACAGGGGGCAAACTATGGCTACACCTTC. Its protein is CASSFSHPGQGANYGYTF. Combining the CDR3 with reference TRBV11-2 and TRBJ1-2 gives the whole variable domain EAGVAQSPRYKIIEKRQSVAFWCNPISGHATLYWYQQILGQGPKLLIQFQNNGVVDDSQLPKDRFSAERLKGVDSTLKIQPAKLEDSAVYLCASSFSHPGQGANYGYTFGSGTRLTVV.